The sequence of this T cell receptor (beta chain) was determined in a study of T cell repertoires and HLA-DP antigens. Purity of the untouched CD4+ T cells was approximately 98%. The primer mix covered 54 TRBV segments and 13 TRBJ segments. Assay: immunoSEQ multiplex PCR; the TCRdb copy retains only in-frame clones and omits some. The sample yields 55,000 to 80,000 clones, 80% seen once. Remarks on this clone: The antigen is undetermined.

Sequenced sample: CD4+ T cells from PBMCs. This clonotype was obtained from a man aged 55 to 69 in good health and CMV-seronegative.

In nucleotides, the CDR3 is TGTGCCAGCTCACCCCAGGGGGAGGCAGGTGAGCAGTTCTTC. This gives the protein CASSPQGEAGEQFF. The chain couples TRBV18 to TRBJ2-1, with D perhaps TRBD1 (7 bases). This CDR3 comprises 14 residues. The germline CDR1 and CDR2 sequences are KGHSH and LQKENI. Trimming left V 3 bases short and J 9 bases short, with 15 bases between. Drawing the rest from reference TRBV18 and TRBJ2-1, the complete variable domain is NAGVMQNPRHLVRRRGQEARLRCSPMKGHSHVYWYRQLPEEGLKFMVYLQKENIIDESGMPKERFSAEFPKEGPSILRIQQVVRGDSAAYFCASSPQGEAGEQFFGPGTRLTVL.